These 5 T cell receptor beta chains came from one sample sequenced in a study of CD8 T cells in ankylosing spondylitis. TCRdb reanalysed the 5' RACE reads using MiXCR and keeps one entry per CDR3 protein. The data contain about 240,000 distinct CDR3 sequences, around 7.8% of them singletons. Material for sequencing was blood, either unsorted or a sorted T cell fraction (not recorded which). Source of these receptors: a male donor with ankylosing spondylitis or in good health (not recorded which).

This clonotype came up many times. The V call is TRBV7-9, the J call TRBJ1-2; D perhaps matches TRBD1 (6 bases). Germline values: CDR1 SEHNR, CDR2 FQNEAQ (reference sequence). CDR3 length: 13 residues. Trimming pared 3 bases from V and 2 bases from J, leaving 7 bases between. This CDR3 is CASSFQGNYGYTF. The DNA for the CDR3 is TGTGCCAGCAGCTTCCAGGGGAACTATGGCTACACCTTC.

At least ten counts were recorded for this clonotype. The V gene is TRBV20-1, the J gene TRBJ2-1; tentatively, D is TRBD2 (6 bases). V lost 3 bases and J lost 3, with 12 bases in between. Per the germline V gene, CDR1 is DFQATT and CDR2 is SNEGSKA (reference sequence). This CDR3 contains 14 residues. CDR3 sequence (DNA): TGCAGTGCTAGTCAGCGGGCCCACTACAATGAGCAGTTCTTC. It encodes CSASQRAHYNEQFF.

The genes are TRBV7-9 and TRBJ2-1; D gene ambiguous. Germline V CDR1 and CDR2: SEHNR, FQNEAQ (reference sequence). This CDR3 is built from 11 residues. The V gene lost 10 bases and the J gene lost 6 bases, with 10 bases spanning the gap. In DNA form, the CDR3 reads TGTGCCACCGTTACGGCCAATGAGCAGTTCTTC. Protein: CATVTANEQFF.

V usage is TRBV5-1 and J usage is TRBJ1-1; TRBD1 might be the D (6 bases). V lost 4 bases, J lost 6 bases, and 19 bases lay in between. CDR3 length equals 15 residues. Germline CDR1 reads SGHRS; CDR2 reads YFSETQ. The CDR3 region is CASSLSDRSAAEAFF. The CDR3 nucleotides read TGCGCCAGCAGCCTATCGGACAGAAGCGCCGCTGAAGCTTTCTTT. The full variable domain, with the rest looked up from reference TRBV5-1 and TRBJ1-1, is KAGVTQTPRYLIKTRGQQVTLSCSPISGHRSVSWYQQTPGQGLQFLFEYFSETQRNKGNFPGRFSGRQFSNSRSEMNVSTLELGDSALYLCASSLSDRSAAEAFFGQGTRLTVV.

CDR3 nucleotides: TGTGCCAGCAGCCTACCGGGGGATGAAGCTTTCTTT. It encodes CASSLPGDEAFF. The rearrangement uses TRBV7-6 and TRBJ1-1; D might be TRBD1 (5 bases). Germline V gene sequence: CDR1 SGHVS, CDR2 FNYEAQ. The CDR3 length is 12 residues. The ends were cut back, 5 bases at V and 7 bases at J, with 11 bases in the middle.